The clone carrying this TCR beta chain was counted between two and nine times. Its antigen is currently unknown. The data stem from a study of blood T cells in healthy people across ages. Study-level information: When template switching was applied, about one barcoded beta molecule was captured per two T cells.

In germline, CDR1 is SGDLS, CDR2 YYNGEE. The CDR3 extends over 15 amino acids. Then a second PCR, running about 7 to 11 cycles, was carried out with a sample-barcoded 5' primer and a J-beta primer mix. One entry per CDR3 protein, called by TCRdb with MiXCR from the 5' RACE reads. The sample lists hundreds of thousands of distinct CDR3 sequences, about 30% occurring once. Approximately 10 milliliters was the volume of peripheral blood drawn from each donor. Study observations and caveats: Diversity was higher, and naive CD4+ cells more numerous, in long-lived donors than in aged donors.

The chain joins TRBV9 to TRBJ2-5; weak D call: TRBD2 (6 bases). The end of the DNA is better explained by TRBJ2-7, so the J call may be wrong. The receptor's source is a woman of 80 years or more in good health. Sequencing was done on a sample of blood. The CDR3 nucleotides are TGTGCCAGCAGCGTAGGTTGGGGGGAAGCGTACGAGCAGTACTTC. Its translation: CASSVGWGEAYEQYF.